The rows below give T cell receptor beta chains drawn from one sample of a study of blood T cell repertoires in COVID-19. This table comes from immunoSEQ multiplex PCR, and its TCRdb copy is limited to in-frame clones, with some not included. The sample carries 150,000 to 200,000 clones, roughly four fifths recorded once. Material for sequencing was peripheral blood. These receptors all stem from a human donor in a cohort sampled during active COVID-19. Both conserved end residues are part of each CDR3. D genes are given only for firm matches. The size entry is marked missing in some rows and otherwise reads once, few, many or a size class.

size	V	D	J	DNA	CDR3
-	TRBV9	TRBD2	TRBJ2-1	TGTGCCAGCAGCGTTACGACTAGCGGGAGCTCCTACAATGAGCAGTTCTTC	CASSVTTSGSSYNEQFF
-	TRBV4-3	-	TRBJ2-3	TGCGCCAGCAGCCAAGATCTGGCGGGACGCTCGCTTCTCACAGATACGCAGTATTTT	CASSQDLAGRSLLTDTQYF
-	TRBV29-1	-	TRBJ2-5	TGCAGCGTTCGGACAATTGAACAAGAGACCCAGTACTTC	CSVRTIEQETQYF
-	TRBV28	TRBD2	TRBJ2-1	TGTGCCAGCAGTTTCCCGGGACTAGCGGGGGCCGCTTTCTACAATGAGCAGTTCTTC	CASSFPGLAGAAFYNEQFF
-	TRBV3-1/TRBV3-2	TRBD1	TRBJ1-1	TGTGCCAGCACCACGACAGGGGATACTTTCTTT	CASTTTGDTFF
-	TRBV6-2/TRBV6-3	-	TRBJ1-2	TGTGCCAGCAGTTACAGACAGCCCCTCTATGGCTACACCTTC	CASSYRQPLYGYTF
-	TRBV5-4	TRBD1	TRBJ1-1	TGTGCCAGCAGGTCCCCGGGACAGGGGATGACTGAAGCTTTCTTT	CASRSPGQGMTEAFF
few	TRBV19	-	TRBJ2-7	TGTGCCAGTGTACGGTACGAGCAGTACTTC	CASVRYEQYF
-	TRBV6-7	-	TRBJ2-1	TGTGCCAGCAGCCTCAGGGCCCTGAGCTCCTACAATGAGCAGTTCTTC	CASSLRALSSYNEQFF
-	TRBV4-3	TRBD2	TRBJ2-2	TGCGCCAGCAGCCAACGGGTTCAACCGGGACTAGCGGGAGGAATTAGCGGGGAGCTGTTTTTT	CASSQRVQPGLAGGISGELFF
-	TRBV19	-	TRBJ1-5	TGTGCCAGTACCACGGAGGGGCCCAATCAGCCCCAGCATTTT	CASTTEGPNQPQHF
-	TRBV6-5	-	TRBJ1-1	TGTGCCAGCATCCCGATGGGGGGATACACTGAAGCTTTCTTT	CASIPMGGYTEAFF
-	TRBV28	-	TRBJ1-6	TGTGCCAGCAGTTTAACCTCACAGGGTACCTCCTATAATTCACCCCTCCACTTT	CASSLTSQGTSYNSPLHF
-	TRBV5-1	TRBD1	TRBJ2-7	TGCGCCAGCGGGAGGGGGACAGGGGGATACGAGCAGTACTTC	CASGRGTGGYEQYF
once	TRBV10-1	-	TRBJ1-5	TGCGCCAGCAGTGAGTCGGAACAGACCGATAGCAATCAGCCCCAGCATTTT	CASSESEQTDSNQPQHF
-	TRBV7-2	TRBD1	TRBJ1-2	TGTGCCAGCAGCTTAGGCTGGGACAGCTATGGCTACACCTTC	CASSLGWDSYGYTF
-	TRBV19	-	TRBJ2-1	TGTGCCAGTAGACCCGTAGCGGACAATGAGCAGTTCTTC	CASRPVADNEQFF
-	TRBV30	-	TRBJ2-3	TGTGCCTGGGACCGCCCGACCGGGACAGATACGCAGTATTTT	CAWDRPTGTDTQYF
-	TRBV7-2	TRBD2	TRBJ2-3	TGTGCCAGCAGCCCCGGGGGAGGGAAAACGCAGTATTTT	CASSPGGGKTQYF
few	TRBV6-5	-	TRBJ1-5	TGTGCCAGCACTTTTACAAATAGCAATCAGCCCCAGCATTTT	CASTFTNSNQPQHF